This record looks at one TCR beta chain sequence and its context. In TCRdb, the PCR reads were re-called with MiXCR into one record per CDR3 protein. The table shows approximately 550,000 distinct CDR3 sequences, with about 25% occurring only once. This sample is drawn from a study of molecular identifiers for immune sequencing clone quantification. CDR1 and CDR2 from the germline V gene are MNHEY and SMNVEV (reference sequence). V shed 0 bases and J shed 4 bases, with 13 bases lying between them. The CDR3 loop spans 15 amino acids. Sequencing used naive CD8+ T cells from blood, with Jurkat cell RNA spiked in. Subset given: FACS-sorted CD8+CD4-CCR7+CD45RA+ naive T cells. The sequence came from a human donor in good health. Some libraries in this study had Jurkat cell RNA spiked in. This rearrangement joins TRBV27 to TRBJ2-7, with D tentatively TRBD2 (5 bases). The CDR3 is CASSLSGRGWYEQYF. The CDR3 DNA follows: TGTGCCAGCAGTTTATCGGGCAGAGGGTGGTACGAGCAGTACTTC.